This TCR beta chain originates from a study of CD8 T cells in ankylosing spondylitis. Findings of the study overall: Clones tied to disease were said to be significantly enriched in matched ankylosing spondylitis synovial fluid. Ankylosing spondylitis blood seemed to carry a telltale TCR beta motif made of about 8 highly homologous variants.

J gave up 4 bases and V 4 bases, and 16 bases lay outside the gene matches. Germline V gene data show CDR1 as SQVTM and CDR2 as ANQGSEA. The CDR3 has 16 residues. Quantitative molecular-barcoded 5'-RACE generated the TCR beta libraries. MiXCR, applied by TCRdb to the 5' RACE reads, yields one record per CDR3 protein. The data hold 700,000 or so distinct CDR3 sequences, with 15% to 20% observed a single time. As regards this clonotype: As yet, its antigen is unknown.

The specimen was blood, either unsorted or a sorted T cell fraction (not recorded which). This TCR came from a male donor with ankylosing spondylitis. This chain uses TRBV29-1 with TRBJ2-7; 7 bases fit TRBD2. The chain's CDR3 is CSVAGSGLGVEYEQYF. The CDR3, as DNA: TGCAGCGTTGCGGGTAGCGGGCTTGGGGTAGAATACGAGCAGTACTTC.